This TCR beta chain stems from a study of lymphopenia after photon versus proton radiotherapy. General study points: Oligoclonal CD8+ Temra expansion after nadir drove photon patients' diversity drop. Proton therapy kept repertoires fairly stable, unlike photons, which gained effector/memory cells. A bigger post-nadir fall in TCR diversity correlated inversely with survival time in deceased patients. Authors raise, but do not show, better survival with proton therapy.

In the case of this clone: Its antigen is unknown.

Using immunoSEQ multiplex PCR, the repertoire was profiled, and TCRdb retains in-frame clones only, with some absent. The sample records more than 15,000 clones, 80% to 95% being singletons. Trimming removed 3 bases at V and 2 bases at J, with 11 bases between. CDR1 WSHSY and CDR2 SAAADI come from the germline V gene. The CDR3 extends over 14 amino acids. This chain links TRBV10-2 with TRBJ2-7; D might be TRBD2 (5 bases). This TCR was recovered from a man aged 55 to 70 with pancreatic cancer. The sequenced sample was peripheral blood, obtained from a patient treated with photon-based radiotherapy. Here the CDR3 DNA reads TGCGCCAGCAGTGATCCGGGGTCCACCTACGAGCAGTACTTC. Translated: CASSDPGSTYEQYF.